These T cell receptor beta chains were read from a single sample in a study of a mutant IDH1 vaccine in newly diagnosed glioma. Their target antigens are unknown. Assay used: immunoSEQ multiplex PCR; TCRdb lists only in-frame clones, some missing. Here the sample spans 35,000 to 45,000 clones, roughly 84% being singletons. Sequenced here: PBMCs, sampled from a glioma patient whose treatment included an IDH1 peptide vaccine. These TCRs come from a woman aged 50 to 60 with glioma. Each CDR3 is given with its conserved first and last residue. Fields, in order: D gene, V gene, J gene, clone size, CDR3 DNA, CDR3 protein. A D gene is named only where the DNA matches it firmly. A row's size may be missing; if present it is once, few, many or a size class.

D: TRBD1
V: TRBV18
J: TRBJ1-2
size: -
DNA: TGTGCCAGCTCCCTCGGGACAGAGGCTAACTATGGCTACACCTTC
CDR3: CASSLGTEANYGYTF

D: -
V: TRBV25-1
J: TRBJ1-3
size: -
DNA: TGTGCCAGCAGTGAATCGCTTACAGGGCAAATAGGAAACACCATATATTTT
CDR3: CASSESLTGQIGNTIYF

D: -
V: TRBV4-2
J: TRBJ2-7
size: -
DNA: TGTGCCAGCAGCCGAGACAGGTCCTACGAGCAGTACTTC
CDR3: CASSRDRSYEQYF

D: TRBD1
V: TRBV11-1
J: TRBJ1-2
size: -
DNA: TGTGCCAGCAGCATCCGTCAGGGGGAAGTCTATGGCTACACCTTC
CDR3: CASSIRQGEVYGYTF

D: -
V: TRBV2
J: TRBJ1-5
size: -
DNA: TGTGCCAGCAGTGAAGCGCTTGGGAAGGGCAATCAGCCCCAGCATTTT
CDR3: CASSEALGKGNQPQHF

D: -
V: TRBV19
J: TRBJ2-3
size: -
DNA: TGTGCCAGTAGTTCGGGACGGACAGATACGCAGTATTTT
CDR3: CASSSGRTDTQYF

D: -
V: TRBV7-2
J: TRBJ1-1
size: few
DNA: TGTGCCAGCAGCTTAGACAGGGATAACACGAACACTGAAGCTTTCTTT
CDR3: CASSLDRDNTNTEAFF

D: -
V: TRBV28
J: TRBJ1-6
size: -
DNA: TGTGCCAGCAGTCCCACGAATTCACCCCTCCACTTT
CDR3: CASSPTNSPLHF

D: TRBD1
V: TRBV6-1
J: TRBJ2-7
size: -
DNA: TGTGCCAGCAGTTTCACAGGGGGCTTCTACGAGCAGTACTTC
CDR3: CASSFTGGFYEQYF

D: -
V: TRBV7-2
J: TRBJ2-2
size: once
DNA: TGTGCCAGCAGCCCGAGTACCGGGGAGCTGTTTTTT
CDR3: CASSPSTGELFF

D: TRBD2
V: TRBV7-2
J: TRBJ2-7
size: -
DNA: TGTGCCAGCAGCTCCCTCGGGATAGCGGGGGCCCGGCCGGGCGAGCAGTACTTC
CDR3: CASSSLGIAGARPGEQYF

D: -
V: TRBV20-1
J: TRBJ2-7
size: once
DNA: TGCAGTGCTAGCCGGGAGTACGAGCAGTACTTC
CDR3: CSASREYEQYF

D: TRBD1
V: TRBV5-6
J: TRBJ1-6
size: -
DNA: TGTGCCAGCAGCTCCAGGGGGTCTCGTTCACCCCTCCACTTT
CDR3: CASSSRGSRSPLHF

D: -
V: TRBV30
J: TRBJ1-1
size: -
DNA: TGTGCCTGGAGTGTACTTTCAGGGGCAACTGAAGCTTTCTTT
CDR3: CAWSVLSGATEAFF

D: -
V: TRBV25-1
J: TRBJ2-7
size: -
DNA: TGTGCCAGCAGTGAATATGGGGCGCAGTACTTC
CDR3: CASSEYGAQYF

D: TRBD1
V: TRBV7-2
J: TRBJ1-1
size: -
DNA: TGTGCCAGCAGTCAGACAGGGGGCGTATCGAGCACTGAAGCTTTCTTT
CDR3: CASSQTGGVSSTEAFF

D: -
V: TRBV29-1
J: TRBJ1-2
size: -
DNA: TGCAGCGTTGAATCCGAACACCGAAAATCGAATCATGGCTACACCTTC
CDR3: CSVESEHRKSNHGYTF

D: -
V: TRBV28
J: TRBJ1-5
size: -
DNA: TGTGCCAGCAGTCCGCCCCCCCGGGTTAGGAGCAATCAGCCCCAGCATTTT
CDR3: CASSPPPRVRSNQPQHF

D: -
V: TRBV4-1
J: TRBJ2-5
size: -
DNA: TGCGCCAGCAGTCAAGTGGGCAGAAAACTCCAAGAGACCCAGTACTTC
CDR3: CASSQVGRKLQETQYF

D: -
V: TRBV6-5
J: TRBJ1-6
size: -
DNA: TGTGCCAGCAGTCCCCTGCCGCATCGATATTCACCCCTCCACTTT
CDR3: CASSPLPHRYSPLHF

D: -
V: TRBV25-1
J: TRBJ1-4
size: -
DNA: TGTGCCAGCAGTCCCTCAGGGGCGCTTGCAACTAATGAAAAACTGTTTTTT
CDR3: CASSPSGALATNEKLFF

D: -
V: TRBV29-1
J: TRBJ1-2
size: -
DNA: TGCAGCGTTTATGACACACTGAGCTATGGCTACACCTTC
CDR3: CSVYDTLSYGYTF